What follows are 17 T cell receptor beta chains derived from one specimen sequenced in a study of cytomegalovirus exposure and HLA in healthy donors. With 60 Vbeta and 13 Jbeta primers, the PCR was carried out. Using immunoSEQ multiplex PCR, the repertoire was profiled, and TCRdb retains in-frame clones only, with some absent. The sample carries roughly 120,000 clones, less than 75% recorded once. Sequenced sample: PBMCs. These receptors all stem from a woman aged 40 to 50 in good health and CMV-seronegative.

The chain has TRBV28 and TRBJ1-4; unclear D gene. The CDR3 sequence is 14 residues long. CDR1 is MDHEN and CDR2 is SYDVKM in the germline V gene. Trimming stripped 3 bases from V and 6 bases from J, with 11 bases between. The CDR3, as DNA: TGTGCCAGCAGTTTCACGCTGCGGGATGAAAAACTGTTTTTT. This sequence encodes CASSFTLRDEKLFF.

The chain has TRBV6-5 and TRBJ1-3; 8 nucleotides agree with TRBD1. The CDR3 covers 16 residues. The trim removed 0 bases at V and 7 bases at J, leaving 8 bases unmatched. Per germline, CDR1 MNHEY and CDR2 SVGAGI. CDR3 amino acids: CASSYSRQGKGNTIYF. CDR3 coding DNA: TGTGCCAGCAGTTACTCCCGACAGGGGAAAGGGAACACCATATATTTT.

The table lists this clone with a few counts. V and J are TRBV6-5 and TRBJ1-5; D possibly corresponds to TRBD1 (5 bases). The CDR3 consists of 14 residues. Germline V gene data show CDR1 as MNHEY and CDR2 as SVGAGI. Between the trimmed V and J ends, which lost 8 bases and 11 bases, there was a span of 22 bases. In DNA, the CDR3 is TGTGCCAGCCAAAACACGGGGGGGGGTGGATCCCAGCATTTT. Translation: CASQNTGGGGSQHF.

The rearrangement links TRBV28 to TRBJ2-5; 8 bases agree with TRBD1. V was clipped by 6 bases and J by 0 bases; unmatched bases: 9. Germline values: CDR1 MDHEN, CDR2 SYDVKM. This CDR3 comprises 16 residues. DNA of the CDR3: TGTGCCAGCAGACCCAACAGGGGGGAGTACCAAGAGACCCAGTACTTC. As protein: CASRPNRGEYQETQYF. Combining the CDR3 with reference TRBV28 and TRBJ2-5 gives the whole variable domain DVKVTQSSRYLVKRTGEKVFLECVQDMDHENMFWYRQDPGLGLRLIYFSYDVKMKEKGDIPEGYSVSREKKERFSLILESASTNQTSMYLCASRPNRGEYQETQYFGPGTRLLVL.

The chain employs TRBV27 and TRBJ2-1, with 7 bases aligning to TRBD2. Germline CDR1 reads MNHEY; CDR2 reads SMNVEV (reference sequence). CDR3 length: 15 amino acids. Trimming took 3 bases from V and 4 from J; bases not matched to a gene: 6. CDR3 bases: TGTGCCAGCAGTTTGGAGGCTAGCGGTTACAATGAGCAGTTCTTC. This encodes CASSLEASGYNEQFF.

This clone was observed a handful of times. The junction shows a germline mismatch at one end, possibly a read error. The rearrangement links TRBV7-9 to TRBJ2-7; 7 nucleotides line up with TRBD2. The CDR3 contains 13 residues. CDR1 SEHNR and CDR2 FQNEAQ come from the germline V gene (reference sequence). The CDR3 sequence is CSSTWGGIYEQYF. The CDR3 region has the DNA TGTTCCAGCACCTGGGGGGGTATCTACGAGCAGTACTTC.

J is TRBJ1-4 and V is TRBV27; 8 nucleotides line up with TRBD1. V lost 0 bases and J lost 4; bases outside the gene matches: 4. The CDR3 contains 16 residues. Germline V gene sequence: CDR1 MNHEY, CDR2 SMNVEV (reference sequence). CDR3 coding DNA: TGTGCCAGCAGTTTATCCAGGGGGCTCATTAATGAAAAACTGTTTTTT. Translating gives CASSLSRGLINEKLFF. The full variable domain, in which reference TRBV27 and TRBJ1-4 provide the parts outside the CDR3, is EAQVTQNPRYLITVTGKKLTVTCSQNMNHEYMSWYRQDPGLGLRQIYYSMNVEVTDKGDVPEGYKVSRKEKRNFPLILESPSPNQTSLYFCASSLSRGLINEKLFFGSGTQLSVL.

This clone has only one observation. V and J are TRBV9 and TRBJ1-2; D call uncertain. Germline lookup yields CDR1 SGDLS and CDR2 YYNGEE. The ends were cut back, 4 bases at V and 2 bases at J, with 6 bases in the middle. The CDR3 covers 12 residues. CDR3 loop: CASSLSNYGYTF. CDR3 DNA sequence: TGTGCCAGCAGCTTGAGCAACTATGGCTACACCTTC.

This clone appeared a single time. V gene TRBV6-5 combines with J gene TRBJ2-7; TRBD1 matches 10 bases. CDR3 size: 15 residues. Germline assignment: CDR1 MNHEY and CDR2 SVGAGI. The junction had 7 bases not matched to a gene; V was cut back by 6 bases and J by 2 bases. Here the CDR3 reads CASRQMTGGPYEQYF. For the CDR3, the DNA is TGTGCCAGCAGACAGATGACAGGGGGCCCCTACGAGCAGTACTTC.

CDR3 nucleotide sequence: TGTGCCAGCAGTCAGGGCTTTGACTATGGCTACACCTTC. It is translated as CASSQGFDYGYTF. V usage is TRBV6-6 and J usage is TRBJ1-2; tentatively, D is TRBD1 (5 bases). Germline lookup yields CDR1 MNHNY and CDR2 SVGAGI (reference sequence). This CDR3 comprises 13 residues. V was cut by 5 bases and J by 3 bases, with 10 bases left in between.

The chain employs TRBV2 and TRBJ1-2; weak D call: TRBD1 (5 bases). This CDR3 has 12 amino acids. In germline, CDR1 is SNHLY, CDR2 FYNNEI. V lost 8 bases and J lost 2, with 9 bases in between. DNA for the CDR3: TGTGCCAGCTCGCAGGGAAACTATGGCTACACCTTC. This gives the protein CASSQGNYGYTF.

The chain employs TRBV5-1 and TRBJ1-1; the match to TRBD1 covers 11 bases. The trim removed 4 bases at V and 6 bases at J, leaving 5 bases unmatched. The CDR3 is made up of 14 amino acids. The V gene's germline CDR1 is SGHRS and CDR2 YFSETQ. The CDR3 reads CASSKGQGVSEAFF. The CDR3 bases are TGCGCCAGCAGCAAGGGACAGGGGGTCTCTGAAGCTTTCTTT.

The chain couples TRBV30 to TRBJ2-7, with 13 bases aligning to TRBD2. This CDR3 comprises 15 residues. CDR1 is GTSNPN, CDR2 SVGIG, per germline (reference sequence). Germline trimming cut 1 base from V and 6 bases from J; bases unmatched to any gene: 6. CDR3 bases: TGTGCCTGGAGTGGAAAGGGACTAGCGGGATTCGAGCAGTACTTC. It specifies CAWSGKGLAGFEQYF.

The CDR3 nucleotides read TGTGCCAGCAGCCATACAGGGACAGATCAGCCCCAGCATTTT. Translation gives CASSHTGTDQPQHF. The chain combines TRBV6-1 with TRBJ1-5; 7 bases line up with TRBD1. V lost 6 bases and J lost 5; bases outside the gene matches: 7. Germline values: CDR1 MNHNS, CDR2 SASEGT. The CDR3 has 14 residues.

The chain employs TRBV6-5 and TRBJ1-2, with D possibly matching TRBD1 (5 bases). The CDR3 is made up of 13 amino acids. Germline V gene sequence: CDR1 MNHEY, CDR2 SVGAGI. V was shortened by 2 bases and J by 8 bases, with 12 bases between the two germline ends. The DNA for the CDR3 is TGTGCCAGCAGTTACCAAGGGGTTGACGGCTACACCTTC. Amino acid sequence: CASSYQGVDGYTF.

The V call is TRBV19, the J call TRBJ1-1, with 7 bases that match TRBD1. CDR3 length: 13 amino acids. V lost 6 bases and J lost 5; bases outside the gene matches: 6. In germline, CDR1 is LNHDA, CDR2 SQIVND (reference sequence). CDR3 residues: CASSRQGETEAFF. In nucleotides, the CDR3 is TGTGCCAGTAGCCGACAGGGAGAGACTGAAGCTTTCTTT.

The chain couples TRBV5-4 to TRBJ2-3, with D perhaps TRBD2 (7 bases). The CDR3 loop spans 17 amino acids. The germline V gene has CDR1 SGHNT and CDR2 YYREEE (reference sequence). V gave up 0 bases and J gave up 0 bases, with 14 bases separating them. CDR3 nucleotide sequence: TGTGCCAGCAGCTTGGGGGCAGGGAGGGGGAGCACAGATACGCAGTATTTT. Translating it yields CASSLGAGRGSTDTQYF.